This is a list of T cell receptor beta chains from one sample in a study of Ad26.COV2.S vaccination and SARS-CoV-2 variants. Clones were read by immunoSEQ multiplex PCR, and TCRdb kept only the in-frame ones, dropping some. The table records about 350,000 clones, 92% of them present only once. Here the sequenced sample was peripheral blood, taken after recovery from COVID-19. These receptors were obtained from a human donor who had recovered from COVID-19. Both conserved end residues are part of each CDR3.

CDR3: CASGTEAFF
V: TRBV2
length: 9

CDR3: CASRTTSGTSGGPSGELFF
V: TRBV11-2
length: 19

CDR3: CASSEGSSAEQFF
V: TRBV10-1
length: 13

CDR3: CATSGEDYNYGYTF
V: TRBV24-1
length: 14

CDR3: CASSFAAGYTF
V: TRBV28
length: 11

CDR3: CASSPRTGNTEAFF
V: TRBV7-2
length: 14

CDR3: CASSSGQGRGYGYTF
V: TRBV5-1
length: 15

CDR3: CASSKEYEAFF
V: TRBV5-6
length: 11

CDR3: CASRQVPGDTIYF
V: TRBV19
length: 13

CDR3: CASSLRGTSYNSPLHF
V: TRBV7-2
length: 16

CDR3: CAISEYQDSRNEKLFF
V: TRBV10-3
length: 16

CDR3: CASSQGQGGNQPQHF
V: TRBV3-1/TRBV3-2
length: 15

CDR3: CASSLGYQPQHF
V: TRBV12-3/TRBV12-4
length: 12

CDR3: CASSIDGGGGRKGQFF
V: TRBV19
length: 16

CDR3: CASSVAARTRETQYF
V: TRBV9
length: 15

CDR3: CASSQDPRQGVGEKLFF
V: TRBV4-3
length: 17

CDR3: CASSAPGAPDGYTF
V: TRBV19
length: 14

CDR3: CASSQDRGARAGNTIYF
V: TRBV3-1/TRBV3-2
length: 17

CDR3: CASSLRTVYEQYF
V: TRBV7-3
length: 13

CDR3: CASSPGERPQHF
V: TRBV7-9
length: 12

CDR3: CASRRGDPMSDTQYF
V: TRBV4-1
length: 15

CDR3: CASSVGGVRGRTDTQYF
V: TRBV9
length: 17

CDR3: CASSGQSNTEAFF
V: TRBV27
length: 13

CDR3: CASSQDPGTLYEQYF
V: TRBV4-1
length: 15

CDR3: CASSQFSGSYGYTF
V: TRBV3-1/TRBV3-2
length: 14

CDR3: CASSLRFTGTYYGYTF
V: TRBV5-6
length: 16

CDR3: CASSQRVTAYEQYF
V: TRBV3-1/TRBV3-2
length: 14

CDR3: CASSSPGEEETQYF
V: TRBV7-2
length: 14

CDR3: CASRAGGVSNQPQHF
V: TRBV6-5
length: 15

CDR3: CASSSARGGYEQYF
V: TRBV19
length: 14

CDR3: CASSYRGPTGELFF
V: TRBV6-2/TRBV6-3
length: 14

CDR3: CASGDNRGSSGNTIYF
V: TRBV12-5
length: 16

CDR3: CASSPGGEQYF
V: TRBV6-2/TRBV6-3
length: 11

CDR3: CASSPRVSGEQFF
V: TRBV19
length: 13

CDR3: CASSLGITDTQYF
V: TRBV11-2
length: 13

CDR3: CASRAYGYTF
V: TRBV12-3/TRBV12-4
length: 10

CDR3: CASSVTTGGTEAFF
V: TRBV9
length: 14

CDR3: CASSPGLLNEQFF
V: TRBV7-3
length: 13

CDR3: CASKITGNQPQHF
V: TRBV12-3/TRBV12-4
length: 13

CDR3: CASSFGTGGYYGYTF
V: TRBV5-1
length: 15

CDR3: CASSLGLGAGEETQYF
V: TRBV4-1
length: 16

CDR3: CASRVTGTANTEAFF
V: TRBV28
length: 15

CDR3: CASSLAVNEKLFF
V: TRBV5-1
length: 13

CDR3: CASSQDHLTNEQFF
V: TRBV3-1/TRBV3-2
length: 14

CDR3: CASSVGEAYNSPLHF
V: TRBV9
length: 15

CDR3: CSAQGQGVDGYTF
V: TRBV29-1
length: 13

CDR3: CASSRDLGTQYF
V: TRBV12-3/TRBV12-4
length: 12

CDR3: CASSEMYRDTGELFF
V: TRBV5-6
length: 15

CDR3: CASSRGQGGLRAFF
V: TRBV10-2
length: 14

CDR3: CASSRALQPTRIEQYF
V: TRBV6-2/TRBV6-3
length: 16

CDR3: CASSLLVDGPNTEAFF
V: TRBV5-6
length: 16

CDR3: CASSQDGEGRTGANVLTF
V: TRBV4-3
length: 18

CDR3: CASSGGGPNYGYTF
V: TRBV9
length: 14

CDR3: CASSFGAGGNKGIDNEQFF
V: TRBV7-2
length: 19

CDR3: CSVEGAAGDALGAYNEQFF
V: TRBV29-1
length: 19